This T cell receptor (beta chain) was captured by sequencing in a study of technical replicates of blood from a few donors (dated by TCRdb to 2016 to 2017). Including the terminal cysteine and phenylalanine, the CDR3 comprises 17 residues. Left in the record is the CDR3 DNA by itself, 51 bases read in frame from the first base. The germline V gene (reference sequence) sets CDR1 to MNHEY and CDR2 to SMNVEV. The germline ends are 20 bases apart after V is trimmed by 2 bases and J by 4 bases. Libraries were constructed by the immunoSEQ multiplex PCR assay. In TCRdb, the immuneACCESS table is reduced to in-frame sequences with V and J assigned. These tables do not hold every clone; where another copy was compared, an unresolved V gene accounts for under half, and the others remain unexplained. Counted in this sample were 70,000 to 80,000 clones; 91% of them appeared once. The top ten hold 0.37% of the sample.

Concerning this clone itself: Its binding antigen is unknown. Base quality data are lacking; no much larger clone is found one base away.

Sequenced material: T cells isolated from PBMCs. This sequence was found in a human donor in good health. Some clones in this sample may be carry-over from other donors' samples. The V gene is TRBV27 and the J gene is TRBJ1-2, with no D gene named confidently. The DNA sequence follows: TGTGCCAGCAGTTTAGGAAAAGGCGGAATCCGAGGCTATGGCTACACCTTC. This yields the protein CASSLGKGGIRGYGYTF.